What follows is one TCR beta chain and its context. Only a few counts were recorded for this clone. Its antigen is still unknown. No quality values exist for individual bases; no much larger clone is one base distant. Library creation used the immunoSEQ multiplex PCR assay. The multiplex PCR relied on a mix of 60 forward primers for TCR Vbeta segments and 13 reverse primers for TCR Jbeta segments. The CDR3 region of rearranged TCR beta genes was amplified from genomic DNA with a multiplex PCR assay. Amplified TCR beta libraries were sequenced as 87-base-pair reads on the Illumina HiSeq System. In the original analysis: A later analysis tallied some 79 million unique TCR beta chains across the 666 repertoires, and about 12 million of those chains were shared by two or more donors. A nearest-neighbor algorithm error-corrected the raw reads and collapsed the reads into unique sequences, merging closely related sequences to remove PCR and sequencing errors. To assign V, D and J gene segments, CDR3 sequences were aligned to IMGT reference sequences. For a sequence to be retained, at least a six-nucleotide match to both a V gene segment and a J gene segment was required. Rearrangements were classified as productive when the CDR3 lacked stop codons and remained in frame with V and J, and all other rearrangements were classified as non-productive. Following IMGT convention, CDR3 was defined as the stretch from the second conserved V-encoded cysteine to the conserved J-encoded phenylalanine. The earlier analysis of fewer than 750 of the donors excluded sequences that lacked an unambiguous match to a single V gene segment. In an earlier analysis of around 600 of the donors, V segments were called functional above 56.7% productive rearrangements and were called segregating when the between-donor standard deviation exceeded 5%. A statistical classification framework was built for diagnosing cytomegalovirus status from the catalog of TCR beta chain sequences. A later analysis assigned V and J genes by comparing TCR nucleotide sequences with IMGT/GENE-DB human TR gene sequences. Using the TCRdist pipeline, a later analysis assigned CDR3 sequences along with most-parsimonious VDJ recombination scenarios. In a later analysis, each TCR beta chain was defined by its CDR3 amino acid sequence together with its V-gene family, and reads lacking a unique V-gene family were excluded. A later analysis removed nearly 600 highly shared, low-generation-probability nucleotide sequences to deal with suspected cross-contamination and a sequencing artifact. For each public chain, a later analysis derived a clonal expansion index from normalized ranks of inferred template counts within each repertoire. A later analysis computed generation probabilities with a VDJ recombination model fitted to out-of-frame rearrangements, and checked the results against IGoR. In a later analysis, TCR-TCR, TCR-HLA and TCR-CMV co-occurrence was scored with hypergeometric tests, and a repertoire-size bias correction was applied to TCR pairs. To estimate false discovery rates, a later analysis permuted the HLA or CMV assignments 20 times. In a later analysis, co-occurring TCRs were grouped using DBSCAN, with TCRdist sequence similarity added in when clustering inside HLA-allele-positive subsets. Repertoires with fewer than 30,000 or more than 120,000 public chains were left out of co-occurrence clustering, as were a handful of repertoires with anomalous nucleotide sharing. TCRdb's version of the immuneACCESS table is confined to in-frame rearrangements and falls short of the full clone set. An unresolved V gene accounts for under half of the shortfall where checked; the remainder is of unknown origin. D and trimming were read from the DNA, whereas the V and J calls and clone size are those reported in that table. The sample records roughly 200,000 clones, roughly 77% of which are singletons. About 3.4% of the sample belongs to the ten largest clones.

This specimen comes from a study of cytomegalovirus exposure and HLA in healthy donors (dated by TCRdb to 2016 to 2017). About the study as a whole: An earlier analysis of several hundred of the donors reported 276 Gb of sequence data and around 100 million unique TCR beta sequences obtained from around 170 million T cells. Four to six DR-DQ haplotypes were handled as single units for association and clustering, since linkage in the cohort was strong. Among the roughly 380 genotyped donors, approximately 82% belonged to the genetic ancestry cluster associated with self-reported Caucasian donors. Around 320 gigabases of sequencing data and approximately 93 million unique TCR sequences were included in an early release covering under 650 HLA-typed donors. An earlier analysis of 500 to 650 of the donors applied high-throughput TCR beta sequencing to assess whether each TCR beta V gene segment acted as functional or pseudogenic. Rather than using new phenotypic data, the later analysis identified candidate immune exposures from TCR beta sequences and from how often those sequences occurred across donors. Using immunosequencing, the study profiled T cell repertoires from approximately 700 subjects and related those repertoires to cytomegalovirus serostatus. The aim of the study was to test whether cataloging public T cell receptors could identify signatures of past pathogen exposure. To study patterns of TCR occurrence, a later analysis re-analyzed previously published TCR beta repertoires from several hundred donors and added high-resolution HLA genotyping. The number of donors typed differed by locus, with 629-630 for A, B, C, DRB1 and DQB1, more than 500 for DQA1, some 570 for DPA1, and some 470 for DPB1. To predict cytomegalovirus infection status, the study brought together high-throughput TCR immunosequencing, statistical association of individual TCRs with disease status, and machine learning. All discovery cohort repertoires had been generated using a single sequencing platform. Genome-wide SNP genotypes for about 55% of the 666 donors were used in a later genetic analysis, which treated that subset as a discovery cohort. Across about 370 genotyped donors of the cohort, an average of approximately 240,000 unique TCR beta nucleotide sequences per donor were sequenced, and roughly 18% of those sequences were non-productive. Class I and class II HLA loci were covered by the typing at four-digit resolution. Donor age, sex, ethnicity and CMV serostatus were compiled alongside the repertoire data. A separate validation cohort of 100 to 150 different subjects was used in addition to the approximately 640-subject first cohort. Broad study findings and their caveats: Linkage disequilibrium might explain the correlated functional status among segregating V segments, but an unknown experimental factor could not be ruled out. CMV serostatus was the only immune exposure information available for the cohort. HLA typing was unavailable for some donors at each locus, so association tests used only the typed subset. The authors suggested that the approach could potentially be extended to other disease states and immunological phenotypes. This cohort had only TCR beta chains sequenced, and the lack of alpha or paired-chain data limited which features could be detected. Three of the identified cytomegalovirus-associated TCR beta chains were confirmed in vitro to be specific for cytomegalovirus antigens. Because counts were too low, more than 15 rarely observed V segments, including chromosome 9 orphons, were left out of the earlier analysis of about 620 of the donors. Sequencing depth was assumed to be roughly uniform across donors in the presence/absence analyses, though that assumption may not hold. Some IMGT-functional V segments, including TRBV6-2 and TRBV6-3, could not be told apart with the 87-base-pair reads, so those segments were excluded. In both the original and validation cohorts, the classifier was reported to diagnose cytomegalovirus status with high specificity and sensitivity. An earlier analysis of 587 of the donors showed that most TCR beta V segments appeared in productive rearrangements either about 87% or about 30% of the time, which broadly matched IMGT annotations. The sequencing pipeline was judged likely to have produced a cluster of highly shared sequence variants as a technical artifact. While some public TCRs were present in many individuals, most TCR sequences turned up only very rarely across donors. When HLA alleles, especially DR and DQ, strongly co-occurred, TCR associations were difficult to assign to individual alleles. At a false discovery rate of 0.05, a later analysis linked roughly 17,000 TCR beta sequences to specific HLA alleles. The study gave a list of some 150 TCR beta chains associated with cytomegalovirus. In a later genetic analysis, a missense DCLRE1C variant was associated with V-gene and J-gene trimming of TCR beta chains, and the association was replicated in an independent cohort. A further reported finding was that TCR beta sequences accurately predicted the HLA-A and HLA-B alleles for most subjects in the first cohort. Compared with equally common non-associated chains, HLA-associated TCR beta chains in a later analysis were more clonally expanded and had lower generation probabilities. A later analysis found that most CMV-associated TCR beta chains appeared HLA-restricted, with HLA associations seemingly driven largely by CMV exposure. In a later analysis, several top co-occurrence clusters were reported to appear linked to parvovirus B19, influenza, CMV and Epstein-Barr virus. According to a later genetic analysis, donors in an Asian-associated ancestry cluster had fewer N-insertions in productive TCRs than the approximately 610-donor mean. A later analysis found that TCR association rates varied across HLA loci, with DRB1 alleles showing the most associated TCRs and HLA-C alleles the fewest.

In total, roughly 710 healthy bone marrow donors made up the cohort. At the time of sampling, all cohort members were nominally healthy, though unrecorded immune exposures were likely present. The donor was CMV seropositive and was included in the group of approximately 310 seropositive cohort members. Every donor gave a peripheral blood sample, and the peripheral blood mononuclear cells from that sample were used for TCR beta sequencing. Genomic DNA was extracted from the blood cell samples with the Qiagen DNeasy Blood Extraction Kit. Taken from cysteine to phenylalanine, the CDR3 has 14 residues. The entry retains the CDR3 DNA only, 42 bases that are in frame from base 1. CDR1 and CDR2 (MNHNS, SASEGT) derive from the germline V gene. Between the V and J ends, shortened by 3 bases and 0 bases respectively, the junction contains 7 bases.

The sequencing input was PBMCs. This TCR was recovered from a man aged 40-49 years in good health and CMV-seropositive. The chain is encoded by TRBV6-1 joined to TRBJ2-3; TRBD1 is a weak D gene call, 6 bases matching. The DNA sequence is TGTGCCAGCAGTGAGGGGGCTAGCACAGATACGCAGTATTTT. Its coded protein is CASSEGASTDTQYF.